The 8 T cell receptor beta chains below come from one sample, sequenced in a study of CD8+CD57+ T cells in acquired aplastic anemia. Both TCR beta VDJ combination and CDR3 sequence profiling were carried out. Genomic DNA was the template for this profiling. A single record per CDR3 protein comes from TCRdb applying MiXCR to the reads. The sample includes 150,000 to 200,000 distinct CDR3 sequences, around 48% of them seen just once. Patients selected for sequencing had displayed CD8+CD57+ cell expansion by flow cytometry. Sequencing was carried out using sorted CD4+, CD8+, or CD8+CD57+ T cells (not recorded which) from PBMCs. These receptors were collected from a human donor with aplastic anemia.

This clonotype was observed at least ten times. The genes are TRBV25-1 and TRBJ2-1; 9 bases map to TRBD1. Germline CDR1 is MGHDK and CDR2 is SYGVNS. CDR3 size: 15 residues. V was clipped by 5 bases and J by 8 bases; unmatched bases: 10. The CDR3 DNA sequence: TGTGCCAGCAGTCCCGGGACAGGGAGGGCCGATGAGCAGTTCTTC. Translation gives CASSPGTGRADEQFF. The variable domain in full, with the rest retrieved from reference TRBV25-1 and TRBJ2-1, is EADIYQTPRYLVIGTGKKITLECSQTMGHDKMYWYQQDPGMELHLIHYSYGVNSTEKGDLSSESTVSRIRTEHFPLTLESARPSHTSQYLCASSPGTGRADEQFFGPGTRLTVL.

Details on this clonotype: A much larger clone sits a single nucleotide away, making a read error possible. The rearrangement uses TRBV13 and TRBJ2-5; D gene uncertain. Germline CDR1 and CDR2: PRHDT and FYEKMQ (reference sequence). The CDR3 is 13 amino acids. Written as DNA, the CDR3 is TGTGTCAGCAGCTTAGCAGGCTCGGAGACCCAGTACTTC. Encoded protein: CVSSLAGSETQYF. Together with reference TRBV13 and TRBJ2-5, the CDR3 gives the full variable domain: AAGVIQSPRHLIKEKRETATLKCYPIPRHDTVYWYQQGPGQDPQFLISFYEKMQSDKGSIPDRFSAQQFSDYHSELNMSSLELGDSALYFCVSSLAGSETQYFGPGTRLLVL.

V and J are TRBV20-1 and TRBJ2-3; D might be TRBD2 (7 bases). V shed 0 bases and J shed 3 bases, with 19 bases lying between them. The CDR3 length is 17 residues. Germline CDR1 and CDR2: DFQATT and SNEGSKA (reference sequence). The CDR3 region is CSARDRSGGAFTDTQYF. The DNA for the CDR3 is TGCAGTGCTAGAGATCGGAGTGGGGGGGCTTTTACAGATACGCAGTATTTT.

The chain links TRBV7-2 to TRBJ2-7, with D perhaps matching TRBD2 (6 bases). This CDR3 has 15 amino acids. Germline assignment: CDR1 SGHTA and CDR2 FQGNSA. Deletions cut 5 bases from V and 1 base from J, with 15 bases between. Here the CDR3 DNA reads TGTGCCAGCAGCGAATGGGGCGGGGTATCCTACGAGCAGTACTTC. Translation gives CASSEWGGVSYEQYF.

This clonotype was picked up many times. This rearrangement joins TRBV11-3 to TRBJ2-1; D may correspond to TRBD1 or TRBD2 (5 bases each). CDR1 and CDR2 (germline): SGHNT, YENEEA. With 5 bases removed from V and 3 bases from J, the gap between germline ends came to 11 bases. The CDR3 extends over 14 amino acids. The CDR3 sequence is CASSRDGDYNEQFF. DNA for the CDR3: TGTGCCAGCAGCCGGGACGGCGACTACAATGAGCAGTTCTTC.

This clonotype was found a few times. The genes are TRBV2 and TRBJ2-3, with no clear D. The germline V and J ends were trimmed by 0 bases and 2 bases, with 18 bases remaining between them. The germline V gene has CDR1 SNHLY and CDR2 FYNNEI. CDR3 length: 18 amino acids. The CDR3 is CASSEARSFMTLTDTQYF. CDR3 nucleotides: TGTGCCAGCAGTGAAGCGAGGAGTTTCATGACACTCACAGATACGCAGTATTTT.

The DNA of the CDR3 is TGCAGTGCTAGAGAGCGGACAGGGCCCAACGAGCAGTACTTC. Residues: CSARERTGPNEQYF. V usage is TRBV20-1 and J usage is TRBJ2-7; 8 bases are shared with TRBD1. Germline lookup yields CDR1 DFQATT and CDR2 SNEGSKA (reference sequence). Trimming at V came to 0 bases and at J to 5 bases, leaving 6 bases not matched to a gene. The CDR3 covers 14 residues.

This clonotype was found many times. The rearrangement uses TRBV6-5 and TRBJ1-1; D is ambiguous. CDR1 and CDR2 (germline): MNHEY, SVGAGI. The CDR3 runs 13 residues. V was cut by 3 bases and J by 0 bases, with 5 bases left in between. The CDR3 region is CASSYSVNTEAFF. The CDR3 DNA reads TGTGCCAGCAGTTATTCAGTGAACACTGAAGCTTTCTTT.